This TCR beta chain was documented in a study of blood T cell repertoires in COVID-19. In the study overall: Both acute and convalescent COVID-19 samples were obtained from the United States, Italy and Spain. PBMCs, B-cell-depleted T cells, or T cells provided the cDNA or gDNA that made up the material.

This CDR3 region has 14 residues. V was trimmed by 4 bases and J by 7 bases, leaving 16 bases between them. Germline assignment: CDR1 SGHAT and CDR2 FQNNGV. TCRdb keeps only in-frame clones here, not all; method: immunoSEQ multiplex PCR. The table has some 490,000 clones, 70% to 90% seen once. The sequence was obtained from a human donor in a cohort sampled during active COVID-19. The rearrangement joins TRBV11-2 to TRBJ1-2; D gene unclear. The sequencing sample was made of peripheral blood. The CDR3 coding sequence is TGTGCCAGCAGCTGGGTGGTGGGAGAGAGTGGCTACACCTTC. Encoded protein: CASSWVVGESGYTF.